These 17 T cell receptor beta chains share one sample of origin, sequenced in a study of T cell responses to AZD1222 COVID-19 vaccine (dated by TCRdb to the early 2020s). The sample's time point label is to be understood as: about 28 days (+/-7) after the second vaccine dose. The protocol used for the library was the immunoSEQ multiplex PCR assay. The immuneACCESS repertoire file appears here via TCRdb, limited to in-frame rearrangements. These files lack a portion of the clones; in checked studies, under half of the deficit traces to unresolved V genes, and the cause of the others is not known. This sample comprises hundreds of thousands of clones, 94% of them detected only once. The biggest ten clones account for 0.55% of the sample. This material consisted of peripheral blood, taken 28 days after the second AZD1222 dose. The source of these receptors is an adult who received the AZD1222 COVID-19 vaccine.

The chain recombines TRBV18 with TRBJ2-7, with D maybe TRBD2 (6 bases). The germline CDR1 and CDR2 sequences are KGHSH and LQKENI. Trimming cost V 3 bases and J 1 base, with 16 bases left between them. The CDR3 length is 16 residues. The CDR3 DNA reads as TGTGCCAGCTCACCGGCCTGGGGGGTAAATTCCTACGAGCAGTACTTC. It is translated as CASSPAWGVNSYEQYF.

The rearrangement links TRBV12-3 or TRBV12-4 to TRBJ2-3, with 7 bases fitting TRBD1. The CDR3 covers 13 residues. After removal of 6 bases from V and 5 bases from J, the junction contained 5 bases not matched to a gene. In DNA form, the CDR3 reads TGTGCCAGCAGATCAACAGGGGTAGATACGCAGTATTTT. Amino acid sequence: CASRSTGVDTQYF.

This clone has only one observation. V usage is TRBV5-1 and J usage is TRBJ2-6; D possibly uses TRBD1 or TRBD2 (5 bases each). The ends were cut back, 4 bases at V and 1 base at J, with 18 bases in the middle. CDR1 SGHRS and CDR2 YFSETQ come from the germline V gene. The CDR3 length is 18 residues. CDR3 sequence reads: CASSLRRGAQSGANVLTF. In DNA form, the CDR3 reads TGCGCCAGCAGCCTCCGGAGAGGGGCCCAATCTGGGGCCAACGTCCTGACTTTC.

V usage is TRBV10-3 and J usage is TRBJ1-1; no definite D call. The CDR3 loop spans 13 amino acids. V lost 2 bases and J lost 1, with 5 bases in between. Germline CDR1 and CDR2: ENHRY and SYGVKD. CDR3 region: CAISEAQNTEAFF. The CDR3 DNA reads TGTGCCATCAGTGAGGCCCAGAACACTGAAGCTTTCTTT.

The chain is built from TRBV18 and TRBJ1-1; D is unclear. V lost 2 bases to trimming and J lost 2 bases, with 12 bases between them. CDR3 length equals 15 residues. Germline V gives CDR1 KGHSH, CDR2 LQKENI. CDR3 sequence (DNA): TGTGCCAGCTCACCAGGGCTGGCCCTAAACACTGAAGCTTTCTTT. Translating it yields CASSPGLALNTEAFF.

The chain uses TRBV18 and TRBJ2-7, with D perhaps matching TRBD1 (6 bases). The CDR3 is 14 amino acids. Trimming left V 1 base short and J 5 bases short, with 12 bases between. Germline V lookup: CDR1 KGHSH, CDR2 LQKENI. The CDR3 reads CASSPRQGTNEQYF. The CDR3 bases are TGTGCCAGCTCACCACGCCAGGGGACCAACGAGCAGTACTTC. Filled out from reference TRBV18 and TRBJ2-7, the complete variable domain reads NAGVMQNPRHLVRRRGQEARLRCSPMKGHSHVYWYRQLPEEGLKFMVYLQKENIIDESGMPKERFSAEFPKEGPSILRIQQVVRGDSAAYFCASSPRQGTNEQYFGPGTRLTVT.

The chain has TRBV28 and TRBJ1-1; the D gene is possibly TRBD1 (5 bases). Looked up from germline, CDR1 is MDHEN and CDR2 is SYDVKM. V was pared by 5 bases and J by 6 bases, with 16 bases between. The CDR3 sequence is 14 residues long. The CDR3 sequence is CASSPSPWGSEAFF. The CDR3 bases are TGTGCCAGCAGTCCCTCCCCATGGGGGTCTGAAGCTTTCTTT.

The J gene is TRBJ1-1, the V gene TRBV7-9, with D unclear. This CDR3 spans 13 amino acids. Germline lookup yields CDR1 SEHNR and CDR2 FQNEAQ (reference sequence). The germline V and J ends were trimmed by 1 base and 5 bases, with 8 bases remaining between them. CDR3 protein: CASSLVSETEAFF. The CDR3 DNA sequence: TGTGCCAGCAGCTTAGTATCGGAAACTGAAGCTTTCTTT.

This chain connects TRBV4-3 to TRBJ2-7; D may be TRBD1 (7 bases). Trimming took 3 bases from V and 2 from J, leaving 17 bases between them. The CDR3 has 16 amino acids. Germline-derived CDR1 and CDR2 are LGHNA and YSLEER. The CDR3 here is CASSHVRQGGAYEQYF. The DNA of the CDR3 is TGCGCCAGCAGCCATGTTAGACAGGGAGGTGCCTACGAGCAGTACTTC.

CDR3 sequence reads: CASNQRSYNEQFF. For the CDR3, the DNA is TGTGCCAGCAACCAGCGGAGTTACAATGAGCAGTTCTTC. V usage is TRBV11-2 and J usage is TRBJ2-1, with D tentatively TRBD2 (5 bases). V was trimmed by 7 bases and J by 4 bases, leaving 11 bases between them. Germline lookup yields CDR1 SGHAT and CDR2 FQNNGV. The CDR3 runs to 13 residues.

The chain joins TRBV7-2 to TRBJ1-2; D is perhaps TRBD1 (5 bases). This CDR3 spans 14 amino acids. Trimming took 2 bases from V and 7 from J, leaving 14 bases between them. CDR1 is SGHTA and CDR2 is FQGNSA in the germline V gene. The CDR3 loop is CASSLSRGRAGYTF. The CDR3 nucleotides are TGTGCCAGCAGCTTAAGTCGGGGCCGGGCTGGCTACACCTTC. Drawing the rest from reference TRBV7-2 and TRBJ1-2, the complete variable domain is GAGVSQSPSNKVTEKGKDVELRCDPISGHTALYWYRQSLGQGLEFLIYFQGNSAPDKSGLPSDRFSAERTGGSVSTLTIQRTQQEDSAVYLCASSLSRGRAGYTFGSGTRLTVV.

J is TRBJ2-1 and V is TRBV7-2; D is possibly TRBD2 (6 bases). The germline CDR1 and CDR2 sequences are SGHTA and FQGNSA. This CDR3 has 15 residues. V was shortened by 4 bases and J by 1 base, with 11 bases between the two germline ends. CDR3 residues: CASSSRLVSYNEQFF. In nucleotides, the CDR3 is TGTGCCAGCAGCTCCAGACTAGTATCCTACAATGAGCAGTTCTTC.

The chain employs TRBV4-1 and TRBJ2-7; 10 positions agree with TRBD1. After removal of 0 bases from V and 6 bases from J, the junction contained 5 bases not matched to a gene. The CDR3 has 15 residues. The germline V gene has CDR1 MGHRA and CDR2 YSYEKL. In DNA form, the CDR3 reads TGCGCCAGCAGCCAAGAGGGACAGGGGAGAGGCGAGCAGTACTTC. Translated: CASSQEGQGRGEQYF.

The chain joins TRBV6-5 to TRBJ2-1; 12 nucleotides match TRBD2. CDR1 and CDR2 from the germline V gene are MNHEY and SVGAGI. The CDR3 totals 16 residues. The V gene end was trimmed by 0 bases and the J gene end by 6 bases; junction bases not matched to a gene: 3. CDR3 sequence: CASSYSLAGGPNEQFF. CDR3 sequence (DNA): TGTGCCAGCAGTTACTCCCTAGCGGGAGGGCCCAATGAGCAGTTCTTC.

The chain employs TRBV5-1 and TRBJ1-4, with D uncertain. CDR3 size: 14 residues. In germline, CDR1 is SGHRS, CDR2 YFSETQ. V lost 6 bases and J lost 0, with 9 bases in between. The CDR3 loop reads CASTYSATNEKLFF. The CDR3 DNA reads TGCGCCAGCACCTATTCAGCAACTAATGAAAAACTGTTTTTT.

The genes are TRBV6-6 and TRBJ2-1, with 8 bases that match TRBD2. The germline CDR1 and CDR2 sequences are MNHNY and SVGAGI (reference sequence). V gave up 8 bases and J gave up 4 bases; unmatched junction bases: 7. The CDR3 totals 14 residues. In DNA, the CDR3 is TGTGCCAGCTCACTAGCGGATATATACAATGAGCAGTTCTTC. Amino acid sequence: CASSLADIYNEQFF.

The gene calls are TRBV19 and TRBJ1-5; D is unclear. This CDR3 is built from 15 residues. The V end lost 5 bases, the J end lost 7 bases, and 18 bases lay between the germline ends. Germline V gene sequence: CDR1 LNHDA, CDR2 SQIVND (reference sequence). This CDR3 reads CASSLTKRVSQPQHF. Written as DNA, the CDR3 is TGTGCCAGTAGTCTCACGAAGAGGGTTTCCCAGCCCCAGCATTTT.